This T cell receptor beta chain was retrieved from a study of patients and donors after allogeneic stem cell transplantation. TCRdb ran MiXCR on the RT-PCR reads and lists one entry per CDR3 protein. The sample comprises about 960,000 distinct CDR3 sequences, around 17% of which are singletons, and under 6.5% rests with the top ten. CDR1 and CDR2 (germline): SGHRS, YFSETQ. V shed 0 bases, J shed 4 bases, and the junction held 5 bases outside the gene matches. This CDR3 is 16 amino acids long. The sequencing input was blood, either unsorted or a sorted T cell fraction (not recorded which). The V and J genes are TRBV5-1 and TRBJ2-1, with 9 bases identical to TRBD2. The sequence was obtained from a human donor who was either an allogeneic HSCT recipient or a stem cell or donor lymphocyte infusion donor (not recorded which). It is not recorded whose cells these are; they may come from a transplant donor. The CDR3 loop is CASSLGGLAEYNEQFF. CDR3 coding DNA: TGCGCCAGCAGCTTGGGGGGACTAGCTGAGTACAATGAGCAGTTCTTC.